Following are 20 T cell receptor beta chains from one sample sequenced in a study of CXCR3-negative and CXCR3-positive naive CD8 T cells. Notes on the study in general: Naive cells with CXCR3 showed TRB CDR3s that were more hydrophobic than those in CXCR3-negative naive cells.

These receptors have no known antigen. Each TRB cDNA library was prepared by 5' RACE (with UMI labels). TCRdb reworked the 5' RACE reads into one entry per CDR3 protein, no DNA. The sample holds 90,000 to 100,000 distinct CDR3 sequences. The material sequenced was naive CXCR3+ CD8+ T cells from blood. Described subset: CD45RO-CCR7+CD27+CD95- naive CD8+ T cells expressing CXCR3 (TNR3+). The receptors were gathered from a human donor in good health. Some clones in this sample may be carry-over from other donors' samples.

The chain carries TRBV20-1 and TRBJ2-7; no DNA is available, so the TRBD2 call from TCRdb remains unchecked. CDR1 DFQATT and CDR2 SNEGSKA come from the germline V gene (reference sequence). This CDR3 has 14 residues. The CDR3 reads CSARGLADSYEQYF.

V gene TRBV27 combines with J gene TRBJ2-1. The germline V gene has CDR1 MNHEY and CDR2 SMNVEV (reference sequence). The CDR3 is 13 residues long. The CDR3 is CASSLFVGNEQFF.

The rearrangement links TRBV7-9 to TRBJ2-7; there is no DNA to check the TCRdb D call of TRBD2. Germline CDR1 and CDR2: SEHNR and FQNEAQ (reference sequence). CDR3 length equals 17 residues. Here the CDR3 reads CASSSSRTGRRPYEQYF.

The chain employs TRBV29-1 and TRBJ2-1; TCRdb lists TRBD1, though no DNA is available to test this call. Germline V CDR1 and CDR2: SQVTM, ANQGSEA. The CDR3 spans 12 residues. CDR3 sequence reads: CSGGQGGHEQFF.

The chain employs TRBV29-1 and TRBJ2-6. The CDR3 has 16 residues. Germline assignment: CDR1 SQVTM and CDR2 ANQGSEA. The CDR3 loop is CSVEEAGSSGANALTF.

V and J are TRBV7-9 and TRBJ2-7; TCRdb proposes TRBD2, but this gene call is untestable without DNA. Germline CDR1 and CDR2: SEHNR and FQNEAQ (reference sequence). This CDR3 comprises 20 residues. CDR3 amino acids: CASSSTSGGLKRGAVYEQYF.

The CDR3 here is CSVAGTEQGYTF. The rearrangement links TRBV29-1 to TRBJ1-2; TCRdb names TRBD1, which stays unverified in the absence of DNA. The V gene's germline CDR1 is SQVTM and CDR2 ANQGSEA. This CDR3 is built from 12 residues.

The V gene is TRBV5-6, the J gene TRBJ2-1. Germline lookup yields CDR1 SGHDT and CDR2 YYEEEE. The CDR3 covers 15 residues. The CDR3 reads CASSRWVGAYNEQFF.

V usage is TRBV5-5 and J usage is TRBJ2-7; the TCRdb call, TRBD1, lacks DNA for checking. The CDR3 loop spans 16 amino acids. The germline CDR1 and CDR2 sequences are SGHKS and YYEKEE (reference sequence). Here the CDR3 reads CASSLRPGTGIYEQYF.

This chain connects TRBV29-1 to TRBJ2-6. The germline gives CDR1 SQVTM, CDR2 ANQGSEA. This CDR3 has 12 residues. This CDR3 reads CSVVAGANVLTF.

The V gene is TRBV29-1, the J gene TRBJ2-7; the TRBD1 assignment by TCRdb is unverifiable without DNA. The germline gives CDR1 SQVTM, CDR2 ANQGSEA. The CDR3 runs 15 residues. The CDR3 loop is CSVEVGDRQSYEQYF.

CDR3 protein: CASSEFPGPTYNEQFF. The V gene is TRBV25-1, the J gene TRBJ2-1; the TCRdb call, TRBD2, lacks DNA for checking. Germline CDR1 MGHDK, CDR2 SYGVNS. The CDR3 is 16 residues long.

The gene calls are TRBV10-3 and TRBJ2-1; as DNA is missing, the TRBD1 call by TCRdb cannot be tested. The germline V gene encodes CDR1 ENHRY and CDR2 SYGVKD. CDR3 size: 14 residues. Here the CDR3 reads CAIDPTGVYNEQFF.

The chain uses TRBV5-1 and TRBJ2-5; TCRdb reports TRBD2, a call that lacks DNA to check it against. The CDR3 runs 13 residues. Per the germline V gene, CDR1 is SGHRS and CDR2 is YFSETQ. This chain's CDR3 is CASRGASEETQYF.

This sequence joins TRBV6-5 and TRBJ2-2; TCRdb picks TRBD1, but there is no DNA to check that call. Germline V gives CDR1 MNHEY, CDR2 SVGAGI. The CDR3 spans 14 residues. The CDR3 sequence: CASSYFRGTGELFF.

The rearrangement links TRBV29-1 to TRBJ1-2; TCRdb designates TRBD1, a call that cannot be tested without DNA. Germline-derived CDR1 and CDR2 are SQVTM and ANQGSEA. The CDR3 has 17 amino acids. The chain's CDR3 is CSVTLAEYRAAGYGYTF.

The chain combines TRBV5-1 with TRBJ2-2; TCRdb selects TRBD2, and the lack of DNA leaves this call unchecked. This CDR3 region has 15 residues. CDR1 and CDR2 (germline): SGHRS, YFSETQ. This CDR3 is CASSFNLAGTGELFF.

The chain has TRBV24-1 and TRBJ2-2. The CDR3 consists of 13 residues. From germline, CDR1 is KGHDR and CDR2 SFDVKD. The CDR3 sequence: CATSDAWGGELFF.

V and J are TRBV14 and TRBJ2-7; TCRdb gives TRBD1 as the D gene, but with no DNA this cannot be confirmed. Germline values: CDR1 SGHDN, CDR2 FVKESK. This CDR3 comprises 15 residues. CDR3: CASSHPGTGDYEQYF.

The rearrangement links TRBV12-3 or TRBV12-4 to TRBJ1-2; without DNA, the TCRdb call of TRBD1 cannot be checked. The CDR3 is 12 residues long. The CDR3 sequence is CASRGQDYGYTF.